This record covers a single T cell receptor (beta chain). The record originates from a study of T cell changes during pregnancy in multiple sclerosis. Profiling relied on immunoSEQ multiplex PCR, and the TCRdb table lists in-frame clones only, not all of them. The table has 23,000 or so clones, roughly 86% seen once. V shed 4 bases and J 4 bases; nucleotides not matched to a gene: 6. Per the germline V gene, CDR1 is MGHRA and CDR2 is YSYEKL. This CDR3 has 14 amino acids. This specimen was CD8+ T cells from peripheral blood mononuclear cells, taken in the first trimester of pregnancy. The receptor's source is a female donor in good health, enrolled as a control in a pregnancy study. This sequence joins TRBV4-1 and TRBJ1-2, with 7 bases that match TRBD1. The CDR3 reads CASSRPGQSYGYTF. CDR3 DNA: TGCGCCAGCAGCCGACCGGGACAGTCCTATGGCTACACCTTC.